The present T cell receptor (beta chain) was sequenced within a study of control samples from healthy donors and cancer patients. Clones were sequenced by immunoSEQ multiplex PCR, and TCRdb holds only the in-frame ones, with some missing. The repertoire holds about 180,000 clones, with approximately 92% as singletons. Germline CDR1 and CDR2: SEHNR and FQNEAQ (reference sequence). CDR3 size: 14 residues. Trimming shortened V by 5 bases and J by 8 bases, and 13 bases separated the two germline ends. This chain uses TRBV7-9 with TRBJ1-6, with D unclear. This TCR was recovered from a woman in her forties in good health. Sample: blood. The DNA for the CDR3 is TGTGCCAGCAGCCCTTTGGGGAGGGATTCACCCCTCCACTTT. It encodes CASSPLGRDSPLHF.